These 28 T cell receptor beta chains were all obtained from the same sample, sequenced in a study of glioma-infiltrating T cells. Using RNA template, CDR3s of TCR alpha and beta were amplified with iRepertoire arm-PCR. TCRdb re-analysed the multiplex PCR reads in MiXCR, keeping a single row per CDR3 protein. The data contain approximately 12,000 distinct CDR3 sequences, about 26% of them singletons. Sequencing used glioma tissue, nonneoplastic brain tissue, or PBMCs (not recorded which). These receptors came from a human donor with low-grade glioma or glioblastoma, undergoing nonglioma brain surgery, or in good health (not recorded which).

Many counts were recorded for this clonotype. V gene TRBV7-6 combines with J gene TRBJ2-1; 9 bases fit TRBD2. The CDR3 is 15 residues long. The germline V gene encodes CDR1 SGHVS and CDR2 FNYEAQ. Germline trimming cut 3 bases from V and 8 bases from J; bases unmatched to any gene: 8. CDR3 protein: CASSLGLAGIHEQFF. In DNA, the CDR3 is TGTGCCAGCAGCTTGGGTCTAGCGGGAATTCATGAGCAGTTCTTC.

Regarding this clonotype: A much more abundant neighbour one base away suggests this may be a read error. The chain employs TRBV3-1 and TRBJ1-2; D call uncertain. This CDR3 is 12 amino acids long. Germline CDR1 and CDR2: LGHDT and YNNKEL (reference sequence). Trimming took 1 base from V and 7 from J, leaving 7 bases between them. The CDR3 loop is CASSQASFGYTF. The CDR3 bases are TGTGCCAGCAGCCAAGCCAGCTTTGGCTACACCTTC.

This clonotype is labeled medium-sized. The chain uses TRBV27 and TRBJ1-6, with no clear D. V lost 2 bases, J lost 6 bases, and 14 bases lay in between. Germline-derived CDR1 and CDR2 are MNHEY and SMNVEV (reference sequence). The CDR3 is 16 residues long. CDR3 bases: TGTGCCAGCAGTTTAGGGTGGGGAGGCCCTAATTCACCCCTCCACTTT. This sequence encodes CASSLGWGGPNSPLHF.

The genes are TRBV11-2 and TRBJ2-7, with TRBD1 as a possible D gene (5 bases). This CDR3 region has 14 residues. Germline CDR1 reads SGHAT; CDR2 reads FQNNGV. The ends were cut back, 3 bases at V and 3 bases at J, with 12 bases in the middle. In DNA, the CDR3 is TGTGCCAGCAGCTTGGTTGTAGGGGACTACGAGCAGTACTTC. Translating it yields CASSLVVGDYEQYF.

The V and J genes are TRBV19 and TRBJ1-6, with 9 bases that match TRBD1. Per the germline V gene, CDR1 is LNHDA and CDR2 is SQIVND (reference sequence). The trim removed 5 bases at V and 7 bases at J, leaving 6 bases unmatched. This CDR3 is 15 amino acids long. The CDR3 bases are TGTGCCAGTAGTGCTGCACAGGGGGCAAATTCACCCCTCCACTTT. Protein product: CASSAAQGANSPLHF.

This clonotype was detected only a few times. This chain links TRBV11-2 with TRBJ2-2; D perhaps matches TRBD2 (5 bases). The germline V gene encodes CDR1 SGHAT and CDR2 FQNNGV. V was pared by 0 bases and J by 6 bases, with 8 bases between. This CDR3 region has 14 residues. The CDR3 DNA reads as TGTGCCAGCAGCTTAGATGCGCGGGCCGGGGAGCTGTTTTTT. Translating it yields CASSLDARAGELFF.

At least ten counts were recorded for this clonotype. The rearrangement links TRBV20-1 to TRBJ1-2; D is possibly TRBD1 (6 bases). Germline V gives CDR1 DFQATT, CDR2 SNEGSKA (reference sequence). The CDR3 runs 13 residues. V shed 5 bases and J shed 7 bases, with 17 bases lying between them. CDR3: CSAWTDHRGGYTF. CDR3 DNA sequence: TGCAGTGCTTGGACAGACCACCGGGGTGGCTACACCTTC.

This clonotype has ten or more counts. The gene calls are TRBV25-1 and TRBJ1-1; TRBD1 matches 7 bases. Unmatched junction bases numbered 10, after V lost 2 bases and J lost 4 bases. The CDR3 has 16 residues. Germline CDR1 and CDR2: MGHDK and SYGVNS. The CDR3 bases are TGTGCCAGCAGTGAACCTGACAGGGATGGGTTCACTGAAGCTTTCTTT. Amino acids: CASSEPDRDGFTEAFF.

The rearrangement links TRBV7-9 to TRBJ2-1; a possible D gene is TRBD2 (5 bases). The CDR3 is 16 amino acids. V lost 6 bases to trimming and J lost 3 bases, with 18 bases between them. Germline lookup yields CDR1 SEHNR and CDR2 FQNEAQ (reference sequence). CDR3 region: CASRATGIRSYNEQFF. CDR3 DNA: TGTGCCAGCAGAGCCACCGGGATAAGGAGCTACAATGAGCAGTTCTTC.

A note on this clonotype: A much bigger clone sits one base away, suggesting this may be a read error. The genes are TRBV4-1 and TRBJ2-7, with D tentatively TRBD1 (7 bases). Germline V CDR1 and CDR2: MGHRA, YSYEKL. The CDR3 sequence is 14 residues long. The V gene lost 2 bases and the J gene lost 8 bases, with 16 bases spanning the gap. The CDR3 region is CASSQLKQGRKQYF. CDR3 DNA: TGCGCCAGCAGCCAACTTAAACAGGGGAGGAAGCAGTACTTC.

Worth noting for this clonotype: The junction does not match germline at one end; this may be a read error. The chain uses TRBV4-1 and TRBJ2-7; no firm D call. This CDR3 is built from 14 residues. Germline V gene sequence: CDR1 MGHRA, CDR2 YSYEKL. CDR3 amino acids: CASSQEHGPYEQCF. For the CDR3, the DNA is TGCGCCAGCAGCCAAGAGCACGGACCTTACGAGCAGTGCTTC.

The chain combines TRBV7-2 with TRBJ2-7; 9 bases fit TRBD2. The trim removed 2 bases at V and 6 bases at J, leaving 8 bases unmatched. The CDR3 consists of 15 residues. The germline V gene encodes CDR1 SGHTA and CDR2 FQGNSA. DNA for the CDR3: TGTGCCAGCAGCTTATACCGGCTAGCGGGACTCGAGCAGTACTTC. Translation gives CASSLYRLAGLEQYF.

In regard to this clonotype: Sequence at one end of the junction differs from germline and may be a read error. The rearrangement joins TRBV6-4 to TRBJ2-2, with D possibly being TRBD2 (5 bases). CDR1 is MRHNA and CDR2 is SNTAGT in the germline V gene. The CDR3 is 15 amino acids. The chain's CDR3 is CASSVLAGPTAELFF. The CDR3 DNA follows: TGTGCCAGCAGTGTCCTAGCCGGTCCCACCGCGGAGCTGTTTTTT.

Of note for this clonotype: One base away lies a much larger clone, so this may be a sequencing read error. The chain combines TRBV12-3 or TRBV12-4 with TRBJ1-1, with D unclear. The CDR3 sequence is 14 residues long. The CDR3 DNA follows: TGTGTCAGCAGTTTAGGCGGCATGAACACTGAAGCTTTCTTT. Protein sequence: CVSSLGGMNTEAFF.

This clonotype has only a few counts. V gene TRBV11-3 combines with J gene TRBJ1-1, with no clear D. Between the trimmed V and J ends, which lost 2 bases and 6 bases, there was a span of 10 bases. This CDR3 contains 13 residues. Germline assignment: CDR1 SGHNT and CDR2 YENEEA. CDR3 DNA sequence: TGTGCCAGCAGCTTACGAGGTGCGGCTGAAGCTTTCTTT. This encodes CASSLRGAAEAFF.

The gene calls are TRBV5-1 and TRBJ2-7; maybe TRBD1 (5 bases). CDR1 is SGHRS, CDR2 YFSETQ, per germline. V lost 2 bases and J 5 bases, leaving 14 bases between the germline ends. The length of the CDR3 is 14 residues. Here the CDR3 DNA reads TGCGCCAGCAGCTTCCCCGGGCAAGGGGACGAGCAGTACTTC. It translates to CASSFPGQGDEQYF.

Details on this clonotype: A much larger clone sits a single nucleotide away, making a read error possible. J is TRBJ2-5 and V is TRBV20-1; TRBD1 matches at 7 bases. CDR3 size: 13 residues. The germline gives CDR1 DFQATT, CDR2 SNEGSKA (reference sequence). CDR3: CSVRLQGIETQYF. CDR3 coding DNA: TGCAGTGTTAGATTACAGGGGATTGAGACCCAGTACTTC.

This clonotype was found a few times. The chain combines TRBV24-1 with TRBJ2-1, with 7 bases matching TRBD2. With 9 bases clipped from V and 0 bases from J, the junction kept 7 bases outside the gene matches. The CDR3 contains 15 residues. Germline V CDR1 and CDR2: KGHDR, SFDVKD. The CDR3 DNA sequence: TGTGCCACCGTGGGGGGGAAGAGCTCCTACAATGAGCAGTTCTTC. Protein sequence: CATVGGKSSYNEQFF.

The chain combines TRBV7-9 with TRBJ2-1; TRBD2 matches at 10 bases. The junction had 4 bases not matched to a gene; V was cut back by 5 bases and J by 6 bases. Looked up from germline, CDR1 is SEHNR and CDR2 is FQNEAQ (reference sequence). This CDR3 spans 14 amino acids. DNA of the CDR3: TGTGCCAGCAGCCGAGCGGGAGGGCCCAATGAGCAGTTCTTC. Amino acids: CASSRAGGPNEQFF.

This clonotype was seen only a few times. V is TRBV3-1 and J is TRBJ2-7; TRBD2 aligns across 9 bases. V lost 4 bases to trimming and J lost 0 bases; unmatched junction nucleotides: 4. CDR1 is LGHDT, CDR2 YNNKEL, per germline (reference sequence). This CDR3 comprises 15 residues. CDR3 DNA: TGTGCCAGCAGCCCCGGACTAGCGAACTCCTACGAGCAGTACTTC. Its protein is CASSPGLANSYEQYF.

There are a few counts of this clonotype. The chain links TRBV7-9 to TRBJ2-1, with 7 bases fitting TRBD2. This CDR3 is 16 amino acids long. V was pared by 4 bases and J by 4 bases, with 10 bases of the junction left unmatched. Germline V gene sequence: CDR1 SEHNR, CDR2 FQNEAQ (reference sequence). The CDR3 reads CASSSRRGGFYNEQFF. CDR3 nucleotide sequence: TGTGCCAGCAGCTCTAGGCGCGGGGGATTTTACAATGAGCAGTTCTTC.

This clonotype was counted a few times. Written as DNA, the CDR3 is TGCGCCAGCAGCTTTACAGGGGGCCGTCCGGGTACTGAAGCTTTCTTT. Amino acid sequence: CASSFTGGRPGTEAFF. The chain joins TRBV5-1 to TRBJ1-1, with 9 bases identical to TRBD1. V was pared by 2 bases and J by 5 bases, with 10 bases of the junction left unmatched. CDR3 length equals 16 residues. Per the germline V gene, CDR1 is SGHRS and CDR2 is YFSETQ.

This clonotype has ten or more counts. The chain links TRBV6-2 or TRBV6-3 to TRBJ1-4; TRBD1 might be the D (5 bases). Trimming shortened V by 6 bases and J by 4 bases, and 15 bases separated the two germline ends. Germline loops: CDR1 MNHEY, CDR2 SVGEGT. The CDR3 contains 15 residues. CDR3 loop: CASSHYGTDNEKLFF. In nucleotides, the CDR3 is TGTGCCAGCAGCCATTACGGGACCGATAATGAAAAACTGTTTTTT.

This clonotype was recorded at least ten times. The chain links TRBV4-1 to TRBJ2-7; D remains ambiguous. CDR1 and CDR2 from the germline V gene are MGHRA and YSYEKL. The CDR3 length is 14 residues. The V end was cut by 0 bases, the J end by 3 bases, with 9 bases between. The DNA of the CDR3 is TGCGCCAGCAGCCAAGAGTCCGGTTTCTACGAGCAGTACTTC. Its translation is CASSQESGFYEQYF.

This chain joins TRBV7-9 and TRBJ1-1, with D unresolved. CDR1 SEHNR and CDR2 FQNEAQ come from the germline V gene (reference sequence). The CDR3 sequence is 13 residues long. Trimming took 5 bases from V and 1 from J, leaving 8 bases between them. The CDR3 DNA is TGTGCCAGCAGCCTTGACACGAACACTGAAGCTTTCTTT. This encodes CASSLDTNTEAFF.

This clonotype was found many times. J is TRBJ1-1 and V is TRBV7-9; D unresolved. CDR3 length equals 16 residues. Germline lookup yields CDR1 SEHNR and CDR2 FQNEAQ (reference sequence). The ends were cut back, 0 bases at V and 2 bases at J, with 13 bases in the middle. CDR3 sequence: CASSLARGGSNTEAFF. The CDR3 DNA sequence: TGTGCCAGCAGCTTAGCCCGAGGAGGGAGTAACACTGAAGCTTTCTTT.

This clonotype was seen at least ten times. The chain uses TRBV4-1 and TRBJ1-5; no reliable D call. Trimming took off 1 base at V and 10 bases at J, with 14 bases between the two ends. Germline V gene data show CDR1 as MGHRA and CDR2 as YSYEKL. The CDR3 extends over 14 amino acids. CDR3 sequence reads: CASSQGVTGQPQHF. The CDR3 region has the DNA TGCGCCAGCAGCCAAGGAGTCACGGGTCAACCCCAGCATTTT.

The table lists this clonotype with many counts. The chain employs TRBV7-3 and TRBJ2-3; no clear D. Trimming left V 1 base short and J 4 bases short, with 6 bases between. The CDR3 sequence is 13 residues long. Germline-derived CDR1 and CDR2 are SGHTA and FQGTGA. The CDR3 sequence is CASSLSAPDTQYF. CDR3 nucleotides: TGTGCCAGCAGCTTAAGTGCTCCAGATACGCAGTATTTT.